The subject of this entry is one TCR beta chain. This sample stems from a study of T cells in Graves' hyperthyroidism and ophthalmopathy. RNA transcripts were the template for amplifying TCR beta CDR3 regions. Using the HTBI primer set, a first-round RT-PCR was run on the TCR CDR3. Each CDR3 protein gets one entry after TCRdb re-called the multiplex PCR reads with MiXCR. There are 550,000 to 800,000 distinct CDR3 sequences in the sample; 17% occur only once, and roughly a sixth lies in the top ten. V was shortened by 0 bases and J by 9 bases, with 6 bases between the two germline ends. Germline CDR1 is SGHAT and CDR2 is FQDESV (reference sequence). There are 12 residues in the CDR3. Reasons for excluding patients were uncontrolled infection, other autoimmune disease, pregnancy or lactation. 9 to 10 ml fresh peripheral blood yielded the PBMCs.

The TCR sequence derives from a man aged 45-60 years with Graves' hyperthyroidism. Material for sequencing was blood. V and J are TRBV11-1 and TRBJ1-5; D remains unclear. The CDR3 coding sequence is TGTGCCAGCAGCTTAGCTGGAGTGCCCCAGCATTTT. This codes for CASSLAGVPQHF.